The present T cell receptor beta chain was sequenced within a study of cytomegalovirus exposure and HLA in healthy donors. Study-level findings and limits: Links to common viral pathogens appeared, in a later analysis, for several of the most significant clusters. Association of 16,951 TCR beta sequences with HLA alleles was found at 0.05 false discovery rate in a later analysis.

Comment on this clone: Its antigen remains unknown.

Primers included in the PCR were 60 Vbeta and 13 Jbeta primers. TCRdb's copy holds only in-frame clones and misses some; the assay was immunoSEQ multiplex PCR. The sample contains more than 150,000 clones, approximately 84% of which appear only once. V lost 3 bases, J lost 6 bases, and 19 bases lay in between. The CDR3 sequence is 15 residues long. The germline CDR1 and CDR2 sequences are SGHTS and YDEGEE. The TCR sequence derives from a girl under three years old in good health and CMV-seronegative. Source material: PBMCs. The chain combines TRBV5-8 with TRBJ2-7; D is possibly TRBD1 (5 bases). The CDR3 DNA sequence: TGTGCCAGCAGCTCCCGACAGACCCATACCATCGAGCAGTACTTC. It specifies CASSSRQTHTIEQYF.